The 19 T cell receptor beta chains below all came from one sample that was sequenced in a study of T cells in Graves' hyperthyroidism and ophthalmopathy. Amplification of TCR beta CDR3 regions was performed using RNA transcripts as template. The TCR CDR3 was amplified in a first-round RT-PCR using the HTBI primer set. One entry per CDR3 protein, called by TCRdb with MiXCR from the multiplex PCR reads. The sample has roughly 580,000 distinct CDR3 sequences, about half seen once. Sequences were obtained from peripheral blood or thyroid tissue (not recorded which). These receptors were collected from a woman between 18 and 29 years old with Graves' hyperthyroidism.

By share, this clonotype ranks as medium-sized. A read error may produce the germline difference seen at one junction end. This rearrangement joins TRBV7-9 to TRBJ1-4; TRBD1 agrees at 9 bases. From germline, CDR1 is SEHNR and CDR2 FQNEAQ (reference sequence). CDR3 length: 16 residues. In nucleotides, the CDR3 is TGCGCCAGCAGCCAAGTGCCGGGACAGGGAGGTGAAAAACTGTTTTTT. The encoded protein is CASSQVPGQGGEKLFF.

The CDR3 loop is CATGTVQETQYF. The CDR3 DNA follows: TGTGCCACCGGGACAGTCCAAGAGACCCAGTACTTC. This chain joins TRBV24-1 and TRBJ2-5; 7 bases are shared with TRBD1. Germline assignment: CDR1 KGHDR and CDR2 SFDVKD. The CDR3 extends over 12 amino acids. The V segment lost 9 bases and the J segment 1 base; nucleotides outside the gene matches: 1.

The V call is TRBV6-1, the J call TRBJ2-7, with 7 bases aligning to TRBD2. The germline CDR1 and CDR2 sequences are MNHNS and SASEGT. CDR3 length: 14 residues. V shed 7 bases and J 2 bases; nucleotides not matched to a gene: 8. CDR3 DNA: TGTGCCAGCAAGGTGGCTAGCGGAACCTACGAGCAGTACTTC. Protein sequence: CASKVASGTYEQYF.

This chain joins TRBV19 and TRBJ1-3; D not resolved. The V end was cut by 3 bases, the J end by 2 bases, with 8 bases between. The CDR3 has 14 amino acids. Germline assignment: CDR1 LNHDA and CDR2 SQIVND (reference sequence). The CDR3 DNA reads TGTGCCAGTAGTATTCTTACGCCTGGAAACACCATATATTTT. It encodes CASSILTPGNTIYF.

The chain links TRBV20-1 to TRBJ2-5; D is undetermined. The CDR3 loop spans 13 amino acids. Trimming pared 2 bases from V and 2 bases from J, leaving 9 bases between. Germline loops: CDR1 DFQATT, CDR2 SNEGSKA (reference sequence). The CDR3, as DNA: TGCAGTGCTAGAAGCCCCGGGCAAGAGACCCAGTACTTC. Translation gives CSARSPGQETQYF.

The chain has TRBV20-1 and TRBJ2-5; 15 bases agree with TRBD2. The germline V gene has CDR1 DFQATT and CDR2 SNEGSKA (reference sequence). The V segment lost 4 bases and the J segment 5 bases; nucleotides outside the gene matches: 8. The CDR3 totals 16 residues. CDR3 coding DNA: TGCAGTGCTACGGGACTAGCGGGAGGCTTGACCGAGACCCAGTACTTC. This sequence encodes CSATGLAGGLTETQYF.

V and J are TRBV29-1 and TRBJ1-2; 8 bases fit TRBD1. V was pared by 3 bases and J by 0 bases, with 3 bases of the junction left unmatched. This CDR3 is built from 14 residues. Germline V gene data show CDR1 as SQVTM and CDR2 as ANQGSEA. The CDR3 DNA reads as TGCAGCGTTGAGCGGACAGGGACTAACTATGGCTACACCTTC. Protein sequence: CSVERTGTNYGYTF.

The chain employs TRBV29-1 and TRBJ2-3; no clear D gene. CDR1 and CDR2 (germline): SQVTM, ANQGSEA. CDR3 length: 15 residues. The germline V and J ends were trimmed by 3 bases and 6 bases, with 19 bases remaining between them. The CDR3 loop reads CSVDSPTHPGDTQYF. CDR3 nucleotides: TGCAGCGTTGACTCCCCAACTCATCCCGGGGATACGCAGTATTTT.

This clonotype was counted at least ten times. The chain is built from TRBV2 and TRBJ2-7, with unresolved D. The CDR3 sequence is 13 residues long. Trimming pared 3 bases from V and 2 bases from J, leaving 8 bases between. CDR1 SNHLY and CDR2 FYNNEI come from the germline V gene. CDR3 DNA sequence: TGTGCCAGCAGTGAGGATGATACCTACGAGCAGTACTTC. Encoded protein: CASSEDDTYEQYF.

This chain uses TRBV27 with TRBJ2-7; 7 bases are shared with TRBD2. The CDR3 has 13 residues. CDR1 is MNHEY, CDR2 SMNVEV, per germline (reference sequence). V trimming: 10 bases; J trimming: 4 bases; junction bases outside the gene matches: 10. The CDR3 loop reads CATHSEGGYEQYF. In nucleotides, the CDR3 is TGTGCCACCCATAGTGAGGGAGGGTACGAGCAGTACTTC.

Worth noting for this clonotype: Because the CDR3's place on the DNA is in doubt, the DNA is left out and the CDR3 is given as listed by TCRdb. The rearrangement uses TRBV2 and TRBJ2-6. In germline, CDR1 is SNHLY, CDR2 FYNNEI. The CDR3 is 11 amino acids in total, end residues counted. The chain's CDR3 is CASSSSGVLTF.

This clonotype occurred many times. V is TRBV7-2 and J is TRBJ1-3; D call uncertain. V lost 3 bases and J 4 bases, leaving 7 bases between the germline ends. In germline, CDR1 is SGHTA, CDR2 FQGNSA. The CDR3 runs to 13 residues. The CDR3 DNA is TGTGCCAGCAGCTTCCCTGCCGGAAACACCATATATTTT. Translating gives CASSFPAGNTIYF.

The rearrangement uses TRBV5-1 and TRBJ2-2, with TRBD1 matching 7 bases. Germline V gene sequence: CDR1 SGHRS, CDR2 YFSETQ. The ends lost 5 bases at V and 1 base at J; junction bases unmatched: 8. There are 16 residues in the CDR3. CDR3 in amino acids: CASRGQDRLNTGELFF. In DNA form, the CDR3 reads TGCGCCAGCAGGGGGCAGGACAGGTTGAACACCGGGGAGCTGTTTTTT.

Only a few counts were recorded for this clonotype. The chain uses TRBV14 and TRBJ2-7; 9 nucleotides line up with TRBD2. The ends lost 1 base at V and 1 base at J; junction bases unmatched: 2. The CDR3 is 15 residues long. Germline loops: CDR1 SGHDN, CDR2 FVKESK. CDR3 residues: CASSQGLAVSYEQYF. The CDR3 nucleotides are TGTGCCAGCAGCCAAGGACTAGCGGTTTCCTACGAGCAGTACTTC.

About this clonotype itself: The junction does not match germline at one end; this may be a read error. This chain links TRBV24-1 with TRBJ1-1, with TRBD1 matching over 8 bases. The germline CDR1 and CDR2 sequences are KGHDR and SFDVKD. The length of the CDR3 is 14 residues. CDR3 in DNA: TGTGCCAGCAGTTCTCAGGGGGCGAGCACTGAAGCTTTCTTT. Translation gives CASSSQGASTEAFF.

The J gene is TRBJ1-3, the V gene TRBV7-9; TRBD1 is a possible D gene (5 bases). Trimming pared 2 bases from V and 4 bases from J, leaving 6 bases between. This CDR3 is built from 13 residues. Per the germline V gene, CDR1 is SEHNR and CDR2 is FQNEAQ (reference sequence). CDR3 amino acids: CASSLWGGNTIYF. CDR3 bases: TGTGCCAGCAGCTTATGGGGGGGAAACACCATATATTTT.

The CDR3 is CASSLGLPKETQYF. In DNA, the CDR3 is TGTGCCAGCAGCTTGGGACTACCAAAAGAGACCCAGTACTTC. The rearrangement links TRBV7-3 to TRBJ2-5; 7 nucleotides align to TRBD2. The V gene end was trimmed by 3 bases and the J gene end by 3 bases; junction bases not matched to a gene: 4. Germline-derived CDR1 and CDR2 are SGHTA and FQGTGA. CDR3 length equals 14 residues. Supplemented by reference TRBV7-3 and TRBJ2-5, the full variable domain reads GAGVSQTPSNKVTEKGKYVELRCDPISGHTALYWYRQSLGQGPEFLIYFQGTGAADDSGLPNDRFFAVRPEGSVSTLKIQRTERGDSAVYLCASSLGLPKETQYFGPGTRLLVL.

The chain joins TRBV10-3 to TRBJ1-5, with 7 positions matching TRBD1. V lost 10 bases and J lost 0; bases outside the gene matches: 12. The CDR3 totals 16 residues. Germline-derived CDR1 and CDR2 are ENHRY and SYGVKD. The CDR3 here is CATHAQGVYSNQPQHF. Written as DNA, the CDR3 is TGTGCCACCCACGCCCAGGGGGTCTATAGCAATCAGCCCCAGCATTTT.

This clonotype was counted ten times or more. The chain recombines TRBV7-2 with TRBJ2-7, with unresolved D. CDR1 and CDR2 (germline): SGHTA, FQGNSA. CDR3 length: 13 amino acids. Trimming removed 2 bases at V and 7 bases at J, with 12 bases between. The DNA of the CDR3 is TGTGCCAGCAGCTTAAGAGGAAGCGAGGAGCAGTACTTC. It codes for CASSLRGSEEQYF.